This record concerns one T cell receptor (beta chain) sequence. Its matching antigen is unknown. Time point: cycle 4 day 1 (C4D1), after 6 weeks of nivolumab. Each and every patient relapsed after autologous stem cell transplantation, and patients got differing brentuximab vedotin exposure. The sample is drawn from a study of PD-1 blockade in classical Hodgkin lymphoma. Study-level findings and limits: Reasons behind the repertoire differences stay unclear, perhaps disease activity or earlier therapy. The study found complete responders had baseline diversity similar to newly diagnosed patients.

Assay: immunoSEQ multiplex PCR; the TCRdb copy retains only in-frame clones and omits some. Seen here are approximately 89,000 clones, approximately 86% observed once, and the top ten hold more than 15%. J was trimmed by 2 bases and V by 6 bases; bases with no gene match: 5. CDR3 length equals 16 residues. Per the germline V gene, CDR1 is ENHRY and CDR2 is SYGVKD. The chain has TRBV10-3 and TRBJ2-1; 12 nucleotides align to TRBD2. The starting material was peripheral blood mononuclear cells (PBMCs), obtained before the fourth cycle of nivolumab. This receptor was obtained from a human donor with classical Hodgkin lymphoma. CDR3 DNA sequence: TGTGCCATCAGCGCGACTAGCGGGAGACCCTACAATGAGCAGTTCTTC. Protein: CAISATSGRPYNEQFF.